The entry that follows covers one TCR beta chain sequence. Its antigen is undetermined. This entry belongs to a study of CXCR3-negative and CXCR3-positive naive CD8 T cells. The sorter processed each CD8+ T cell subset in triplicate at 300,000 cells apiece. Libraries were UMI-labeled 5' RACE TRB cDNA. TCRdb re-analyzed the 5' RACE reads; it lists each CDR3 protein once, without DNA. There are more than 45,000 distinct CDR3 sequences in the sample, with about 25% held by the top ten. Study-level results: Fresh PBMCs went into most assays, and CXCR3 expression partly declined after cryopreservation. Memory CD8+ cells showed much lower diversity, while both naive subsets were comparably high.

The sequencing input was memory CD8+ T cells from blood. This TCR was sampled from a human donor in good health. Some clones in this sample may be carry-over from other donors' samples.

The CDR3 loop reads CASSQDQGTGLYEQYF. The chain recombines TRBV4-3 with TRBJ2-7; the TCRdb call, TRBD1, lacks DNA for checking. This CDR3 has 16 amino acids. Germline V gene data show CDR1 as LGHNA and CDR2 as YSLEER.